The T cell receptor (beta chain) under discussion was sequenced for a study of cytomegalovirus exposure and HLA in healthy donors. The wider study: The same platform was used for the 100 to 150 validation repertoires and the roughly 700 first-cohort repertoires, a later analysis reported. Overall study findings and caveats: Specificity of three CMV-associated chains for CMV antigens was verified in vitro. The study put under 200 TCR beta chains on its list as cytomegalovirus-associated. That first-cohort TCR clusters tended to co-occur in the 90 to 150 validation repertoires was found in a later analysis.

CDR3 length: 14 amino acids. Per the germline V gene, CDR1 is SGHRS and CDR2 is YFSETQ. V was pared by 4 bases and J by 6 bases, with 15 bases between. Produced via immunoSEQ multiplex PCR; TCRdb's table is partial and in-frame only. The sample consists of fewer than 120,000 clones, roughly 88% of them appearing once. A word on this clone: The antigen is unknown.

The rearrangement uses TRBV5-1 and TRBJ2-3; perhaps TRBD1 as D (6 bases). The sequencing sample was made of PBMCs. The receptor comes from a woman in her 30s in good health and CMV-seropositive. The DNA for the CDR3 is TGCGCCAGCAGCGGGCAGGGGCGCGGGGATACGCAGTATTTT. Protein: CASSGQGRGDTQYF.